The 3 T cell receptor beta chains below all came from one sample that was sequenced in a study of PD-1 blockade in classical Hodgkin lymphoma. Each of the patients experienced relapse following autologous stem cell transplantation, and their brentuximab vedotin exposure differed. Using immunoSEQ multiplex PCR, the repertoire was profiled, and TCRdb retains in-frame clones only, with some absent. The sample includes about 29,000 clones, about two thirds of them seen just once. This specimen consisted of peripheral blood mononuclear cells (PBMCs), obtained before the second cycle of nivolumab. Source of these receptors: a human donor with classical Hodgkin lymphoma.

The chain is built from TRBV30 and TRBJ1-2, with D tentatively TRBD1 (6 bases). Trimming removed 6 bases at V and 4 bases at J, with 12 bases between. Germline loops: CDR1 GTSNPN, CDR2 SVGIG (reference sequence). The CDR3 spans 12 residues. CDR3 protein: CACGGTPYGYTF. As DNA, the CDR3 is TGTGCCTGTGGGGGGACACCCTATGGCTACACCTTC.

The CDR3 is CASSQDPPGRVSTEAFF. The DNA of the CDR3 is TGCGCCAGCAGCCAAGATCCCCCGGGGCGCGTCTCCACTGAAGCTTTCTTT. The V gene is TRBV4-3, the J gene TRBJ1-1; TRBD1 might be the D (5 bases). Trimming pared 0 bases from V and 4 bases from J, leaving 18 bases between. CDR3 length: 17 residues. Germline lookup yields CDR1 LGHNA and CDR2 YSLEER.

By proportion, this clone is medium-sized. The V and J genes are TRBV25-1 and TRBJ1-1; D is unclear. This CDR3 is 14 amino acids long. Between the trimmed V and J ends, which lost 7 bases and 0 bases, there was a span of 12 bases. Germline V CDR1 and CDR2: MGHDK, SYGVNS. CDR3 loop: CASIQAGLNTEAFF. CDR3 coding DNA: TGTGCCAGCATTCAGGCTGGACTGAACACTGAAGCTTTCTTT.